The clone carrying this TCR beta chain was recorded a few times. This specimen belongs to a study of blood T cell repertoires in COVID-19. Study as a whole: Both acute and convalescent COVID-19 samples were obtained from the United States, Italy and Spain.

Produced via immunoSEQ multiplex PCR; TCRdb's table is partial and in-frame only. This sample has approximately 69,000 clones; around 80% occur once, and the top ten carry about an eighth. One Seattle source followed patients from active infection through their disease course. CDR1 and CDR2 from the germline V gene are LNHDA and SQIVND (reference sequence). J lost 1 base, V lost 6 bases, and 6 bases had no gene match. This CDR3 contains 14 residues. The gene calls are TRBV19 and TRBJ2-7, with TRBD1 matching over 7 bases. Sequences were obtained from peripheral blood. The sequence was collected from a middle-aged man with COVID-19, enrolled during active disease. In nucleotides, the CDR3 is TGTGCCAGTAGCAAACAGGGGTTATCCTACGAGCAGTACTTC. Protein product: CASSKQGLSYEQYF.